Sequencing of this T cell receptor beta chain was carried out in a study of T cells in localized non-small cell lung cancer. Notes on the study in general: Heterogeneity remains possible because sequencing was limited to only one tumor region. Turning up in adjacent lung were a median around 58 of the top 100 tumor clones. Longer survival (overall) was linked to higher T cell density in blood. Compared with tumor, uninvolved adjacent lung displayed greater T cell clonality, ranking highest overall.

The repertoire was sequenced with immunoSEQ multiplex PCR; TCRdb's copy has only in-frame clones and lacks some. The sample shows about 43,000 clones, around 90% of them seen only once. V was shortened by 3 bases and J by 2 bases, with 10 bases between the two germline ends. Germline loops: CDR1 LNHDA, CDR2 SQIVND (reference sequence). This CDR3 spans 15 amino acids. About this clone itself: Its antigen is currently unknown.

The clonotype comes from a woman aged 35-75 years with stage II lung adenocarcinoma. The chain is built from TRBV19 and TRBJ2-2; D is unresolved. Source: PBMCs, taken before any cancer treatment. CDR3 coding DNA: TGTGCCAGTAGTATGGCGAAGGTAAACACCGGGGAGCTGTTTTTT. Translation: CASSMAKVNTGELFF.